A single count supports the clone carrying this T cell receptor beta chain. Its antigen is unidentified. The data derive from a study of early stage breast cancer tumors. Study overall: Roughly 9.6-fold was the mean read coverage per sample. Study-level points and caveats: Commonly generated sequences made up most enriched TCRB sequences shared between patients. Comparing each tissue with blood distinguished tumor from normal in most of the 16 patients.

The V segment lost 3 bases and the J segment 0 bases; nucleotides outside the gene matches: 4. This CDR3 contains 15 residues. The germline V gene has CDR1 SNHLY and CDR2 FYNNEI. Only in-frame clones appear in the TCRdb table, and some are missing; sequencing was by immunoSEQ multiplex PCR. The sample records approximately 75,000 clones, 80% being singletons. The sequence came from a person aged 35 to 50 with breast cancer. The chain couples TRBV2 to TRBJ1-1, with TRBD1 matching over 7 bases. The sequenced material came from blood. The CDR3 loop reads CASSEEGAMNTEAFF. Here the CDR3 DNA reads TGTGCCAGCAGTGAGGAGGGGGCCATGAACACTGAAGCTTTCTTT.